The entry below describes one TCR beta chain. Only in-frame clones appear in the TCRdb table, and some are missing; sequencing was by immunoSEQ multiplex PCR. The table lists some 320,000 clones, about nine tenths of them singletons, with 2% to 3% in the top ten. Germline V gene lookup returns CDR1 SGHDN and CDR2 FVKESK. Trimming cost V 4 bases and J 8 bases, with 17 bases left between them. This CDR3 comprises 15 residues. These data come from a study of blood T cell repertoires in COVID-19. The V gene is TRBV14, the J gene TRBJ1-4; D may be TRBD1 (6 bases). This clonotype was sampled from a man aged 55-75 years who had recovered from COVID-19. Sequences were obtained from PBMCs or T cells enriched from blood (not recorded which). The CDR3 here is CASSPQSGHGEKLFF. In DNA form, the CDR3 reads TGTGCCAGCAGCCCACAGTCGGGACACGGGGAAAAACTGTTTTTT.